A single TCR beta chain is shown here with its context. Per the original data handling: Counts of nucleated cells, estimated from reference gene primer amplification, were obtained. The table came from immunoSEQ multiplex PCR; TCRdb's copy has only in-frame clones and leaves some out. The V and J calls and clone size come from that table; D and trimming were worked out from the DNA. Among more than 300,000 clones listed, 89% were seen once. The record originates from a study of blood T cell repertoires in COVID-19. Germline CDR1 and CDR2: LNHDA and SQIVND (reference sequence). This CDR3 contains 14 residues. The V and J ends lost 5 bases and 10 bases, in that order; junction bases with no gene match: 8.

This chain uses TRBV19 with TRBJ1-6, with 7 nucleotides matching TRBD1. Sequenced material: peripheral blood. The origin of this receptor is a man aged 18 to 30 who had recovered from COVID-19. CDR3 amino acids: CASSAGDRYSPLHF. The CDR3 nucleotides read TGTGCCAGTAGTGCTGGGGACAGATACTCACCCCTCCACTTT.